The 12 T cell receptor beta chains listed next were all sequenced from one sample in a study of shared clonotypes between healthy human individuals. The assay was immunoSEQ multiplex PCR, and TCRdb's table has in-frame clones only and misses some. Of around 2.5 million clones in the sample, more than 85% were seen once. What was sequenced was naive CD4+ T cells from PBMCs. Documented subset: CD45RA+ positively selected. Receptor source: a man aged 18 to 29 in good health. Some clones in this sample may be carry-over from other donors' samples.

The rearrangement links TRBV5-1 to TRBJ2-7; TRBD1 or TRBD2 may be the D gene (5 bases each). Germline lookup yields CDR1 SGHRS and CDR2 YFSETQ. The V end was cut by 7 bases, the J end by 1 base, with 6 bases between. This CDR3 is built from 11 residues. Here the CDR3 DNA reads TGCGCCAGCGGGACGTCCTACGAGCAGTACTTC. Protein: CASGTSYEQYF.

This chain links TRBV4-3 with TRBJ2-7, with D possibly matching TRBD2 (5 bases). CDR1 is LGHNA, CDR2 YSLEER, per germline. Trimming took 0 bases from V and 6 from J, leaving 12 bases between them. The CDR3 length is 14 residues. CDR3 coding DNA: TGCGCCAGCAGCCAAGACCCTAGCCCCCTCGAGCAGTACTTC. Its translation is CASSQDPSPLEQYF.

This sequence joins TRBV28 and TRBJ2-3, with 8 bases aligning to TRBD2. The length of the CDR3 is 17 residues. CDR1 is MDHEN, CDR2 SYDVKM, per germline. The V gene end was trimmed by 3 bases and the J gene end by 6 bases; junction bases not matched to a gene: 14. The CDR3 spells CASSLVGLAPGRDTQYF. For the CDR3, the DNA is TGTGCCAGCAGTTTGGTTGGACTAGCCCCGGGGAGGGATACGCAGTATTTT.

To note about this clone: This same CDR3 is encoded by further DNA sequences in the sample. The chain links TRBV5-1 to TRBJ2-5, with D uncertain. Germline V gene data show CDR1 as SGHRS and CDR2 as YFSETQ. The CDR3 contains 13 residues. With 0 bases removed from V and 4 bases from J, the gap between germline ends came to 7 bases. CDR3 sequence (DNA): TGCGCCAGCAGCTTGGGATTGGGAGAGACCCAGTACTTC. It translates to CASSLGLGETQYF.

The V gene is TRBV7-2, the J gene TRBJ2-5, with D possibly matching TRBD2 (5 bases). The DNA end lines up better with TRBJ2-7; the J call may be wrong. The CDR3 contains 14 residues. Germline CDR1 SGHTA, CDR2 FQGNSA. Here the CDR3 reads CASSLERGAYEQYF. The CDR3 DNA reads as TGTGCCAGCAGCTTAGAACGGGGAGCCTACGAGCAGTACTTC.

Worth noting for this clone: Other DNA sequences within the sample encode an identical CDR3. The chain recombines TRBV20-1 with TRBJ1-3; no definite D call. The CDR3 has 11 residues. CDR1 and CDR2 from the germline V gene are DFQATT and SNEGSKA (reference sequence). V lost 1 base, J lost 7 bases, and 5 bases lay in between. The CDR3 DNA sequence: TGCAGTGCTAGAGTCGGGAACACCATATATTTT. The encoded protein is CSARVGNTIYF.

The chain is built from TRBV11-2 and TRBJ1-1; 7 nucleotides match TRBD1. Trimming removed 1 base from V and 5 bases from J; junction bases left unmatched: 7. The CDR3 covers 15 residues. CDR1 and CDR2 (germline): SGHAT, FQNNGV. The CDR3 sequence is CASSLGPGGKTEAFF. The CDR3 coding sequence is TGTGCCAGCAGCTTAGGGCCAGGGGGGAAAACTGAAGCTTTCTTT. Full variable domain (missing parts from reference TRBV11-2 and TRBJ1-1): EAGVAQSPRYKIIEKRQSVAFWCNPISGHATLYWYQQILGQGPKLLIQFQNNGVVDDSQLPKDRFSAERLKGVDSTLKIQPAKLEDSAVYLCASSLGPGGKTEAFFGQGTRLTVV.

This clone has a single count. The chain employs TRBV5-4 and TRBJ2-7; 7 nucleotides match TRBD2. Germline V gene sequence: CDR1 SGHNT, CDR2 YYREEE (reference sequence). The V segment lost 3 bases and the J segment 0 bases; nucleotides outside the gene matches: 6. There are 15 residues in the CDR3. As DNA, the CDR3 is TGTGCCAGCAGCTCAAAGAGCGGGAACTCCTACGAGCAGTACTTC. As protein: CASSSKSGNSYEQYF.

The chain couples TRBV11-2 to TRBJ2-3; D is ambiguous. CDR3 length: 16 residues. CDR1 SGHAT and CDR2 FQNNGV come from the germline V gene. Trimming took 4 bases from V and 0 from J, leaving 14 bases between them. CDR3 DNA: TGTGCCAGCAGCTACAATTACCCTGCCAGCACAGATACGCAGTATTTT. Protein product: CASSYNYPASTDTQYF.

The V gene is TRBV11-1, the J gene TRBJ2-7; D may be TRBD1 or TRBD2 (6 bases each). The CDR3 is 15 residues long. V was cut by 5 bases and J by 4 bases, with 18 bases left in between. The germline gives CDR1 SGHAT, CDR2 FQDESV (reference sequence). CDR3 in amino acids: CASSPRGDPSYEQYF. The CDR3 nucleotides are TGTGCCAGCAGCCCGAGGGGGGATCCGAGTTACGAGCAGTACTTC.

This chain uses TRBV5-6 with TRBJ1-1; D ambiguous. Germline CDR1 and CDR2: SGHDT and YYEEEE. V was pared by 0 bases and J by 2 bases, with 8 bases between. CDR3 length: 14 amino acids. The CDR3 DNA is TGTGCCAGCAGCTTGGTCAGCTATAACACTGAAGCTTTCTTT. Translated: CASSLVSYNTEAFF.

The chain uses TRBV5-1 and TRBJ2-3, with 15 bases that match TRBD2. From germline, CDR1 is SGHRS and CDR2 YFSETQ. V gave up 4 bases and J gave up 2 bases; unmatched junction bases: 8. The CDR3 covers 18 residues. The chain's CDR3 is CASSLGLAGGLPTDTQYF. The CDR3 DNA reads TGCGCCAGCAGCCTGGGACTAGCGGGAGGTCTTCCCACAGATACGCAGTATTTT.